This entry lists 14 T cell receptor beta chains sequenced from one sample in a study of blood T cell repertoires in COVID-19. TCRdb's copy holds only in-frame clones and misses some; the assay was immunoSEQ multiplex PCR. The table has around 99,000 clones, under 95% seen once. The specimen sequenced was peripheral blood. The receptors shown here come from a woman in her 30s with acute or convalescent COVID-19.

This clone has just one count. The CDR3 reads CASSNGQGAWETQYF. CDR3 DNA sequence: TGTGCCAGCAGCAATGGACAGGGGGCATGGGAGACCCAGTACTTC. This chain links TRBV7-6 with TRBJ2-5; 11 bases are a match to TRBD1. This CDR3 spans 15 amino acids. The germline V gene has CDR1 SGHVS and CDR2 FNYEAQ. V was clipped by 5 bases and J by 5 bases; unmatched bases: 7.

The rearrangement joins TRBV10-3 to TRBJ1-2; D is uncertain. The CDR3 runs to 14 residues. Trimming shortened V by 0 bases and J by 6 bases, and 11 bases separated the two germline ends. Germline CDR1 ENHRY, CDR2 SYGVKD. CDR3 loop: CAISESIMSDGYTF. The CDR3 DNA is TGTGCCATCAGTGAGTCGATAATGAGCGATGGCTACACCTTC.

The chain combines TRBV14 with TRBJ1-4; possible D gene TRBD1, 6 bases. The ends were cut back, 0 bases at V and 3 bases at J, with 17 bases in the middle. Germline assignment: CDR1 SGHDN and CDR2 FVKESK. The CDR3 spans 18 residues. CDR3 sequence (DNA): TGTGCCAGCAGCCAAGATTCGGGCAGGGACACTTCTAATGAAAAACTGTTTTTT. It codes for CASSQDSGRDTSNEKLFF.

Concerning this clone itself: As the CDR3 is not closed by the conserved phenylalanine or tryptophan, this likely results from a read error. No DNA is shown, since the ends of the CDR3 on it are uncertain; the CDR3 is the one TCRdb lists. The chain employs TRBV9 and TRBJ2-7; the table's D call, TRBD1, has no DNA check behind it. Germline CDR1 reads SGDLS; CDR2 reads YYNGEE. From its first to its last residue, the CDR3 has 11 amino acids. The CDR3 here is CASAPGIGQHS.

CDR3 region: CASRLRELPYQETQYF. In nucleotides, the CDR3 is TGTGCCAGCAGATTAAGGGAGCTTCCGTACCAAGAGACCCAGTACTTC. The rearrangement joins TRBV28 to TRBJ2-5; TRBD2 is a possible D gene (5 bases). Germline V gene lookup returns CDR1 MDHEN and CDR2 SYDVKM. Trimming cost V 6 bases and J 0 bases, with 17 bases left between them. The CDR3 extends over 16 amino acids.

CDR3 region: CSVEEVVGWNTEAFF. The CDR3 bases are TGCAGCGTTGAGGAGGTGGTGGGGTGGAACACTGAAGCTTTCTTT. V and J are TRBV29-1 and TRBJ1-1; no reliable D call. Germline loops: CDR1 SQVTM, CDR2 ANQGSEA. CDR3 length equals 15 residues. The V gene lost 3 bases and the J gene lost 1 base, with 15 bases spanning the gap.

DNA of the CDR3: TGCAGCGTCCGAGGACACGGCAGCTCTAATGAAAAACTGTTTTTT. Its translation is CSVRGHGSSNEKLFF. The rearrangement uses TRBV29-1 and TRBJ1-4; weak D call: TRBD1 (5 bases). The CDR3 extends over 15 amino acids. Trimming stripped 6 bases from V and 3 bases from J, with 17 bases between. Germline-derived CDR1 and CDR2 are SQVTM and ANQGSEA.

This chain uses TRBV4-2 with TRBJ2-2; TRBD2 is a possible D gene (5 bases). The CDR3 has 16 amino acids. V lost 0 bases and J 2 bases, leaving 10 bases between the germline ends. Per germline, CDR1 LGHNA and CDR2 YNFKEQ. CDR3 nucleotides: TGTGCCAGCAGCCAAGATTCGGGGATAAACACCGGGGAGCTGTTTTTT. This gives the protein CASSQDSGINTGELFF.

This rearrangement joins TRBV6-1 to TRBJ1-1; D is unresolved. CDR1 MNHNS and CDR2 SASEGT come from the germline V gene. The V and J ends lost 0 bases and 5 bases respectively, with 10 bases between them. This CDR3 has 14 residues. CDR3 sequence: CASSEAGEFTEAFF. The DNA for the CDR3 is TGTGCCAGCAGTGAAGCTGGGGAGTTTACTGAAGCTTTCTTT.

V is TRBV29-1 and J is TRBJ1-1; a weak D match, TRBD1 (5 bases). V shed 7 bases and J shed 2 bases, with 20 bases lying between them. The germline V gene encodes CDR1 SQVTM and CDR2 ANQGSEA. This CDR3 spans 15 amino acids. The CDR3 here is CSAEGGGTVNTEAFF. CDR3 DNA sequence: TGCAGCGCCGAGGGTGGCGGGACCGTTAACACTGAAGCTTTCTTT.

The V call is TRBV27, the J call TRBJ2-7; the D is unclear. Germline assignment: CDR1 MNHEY and CDR2 SMNVEV (reference sequence). The CDR3 runs 14 residues. Deletions cut 3 bases from V and 3 bases from J, with 12 bases between. The DNA of the CDR3 is TGTGCCAGCAGTTTTGCACAGACCAACTACGAGCAGTACTTC. It codes for CASSFAQTNYEQYF.

The CDR3 region has the DNA TGTGCCAGTAGTTCCGGGGTTGGCAAGACTGAAGCTTTCTTT. Its protein product is CASSSGVGKTEAFF. The V call is TRBV19, the J call TRBJ1-1; D remains ambiguous. Between the trimmed V and J ends, which lost 5 bases and 5 bases, there was a span of 15 bases. CDR1 is LNHDA, CDR2 SQIVND, per germline (reference sequence). The CDR3 extends over 14 amino acids.

This chain uses TRBV9 with TRBJ1-4, with 8 bases lining up with TRBD1. Losses at the gene ends were 0 bases for V and 2 bases for J; bases not matched to a gene: 3. Germline V lookup: CDR1 SGDLS, CDR2 YYNGEE. The CDR3 is 16 amino acids. Here the CDR3 reads CASSVGTGRTNEKLFF. The CDR3 DNA sequence: TGTGCCAGCAGCGTAGGGACAGGGAGGACTAATGAAAAACTGTTTTTT. Full variable domain (remainder filled in from reference TRBV9 and TRBJ1-4): DSGVTQTPKHLITATGQRVTLRCSPRSGDLSVYWYQQSLDQGLQFLIQYYNGEERAKGNILERFSAQQFPDLHSELNLSSLELGDSALYFCASSVGTGRTNEKLFFGSGTQLSVL.

This chain joins TRBV30 and TRBJ1-2; D ambiguous. The CDR3 runs 13 residues. V was shortened by 2 bases and J by 4 bases, with 11 bases between the two germline ends. Germline CDR1 GTSNPN, CDR2 SVGIG (reference sequence). The CDR3 protein is CAWSRPNSYGYTF. The CDR3 bases are TGTGCCTGGAGTAGGCCCAACAGCTATGGCTACACCTTC. Full variable domain (missing parts from reference TRBV30 and TRBJ1-2): SQTIHQWPATLVQPVGSPLSLECTVEGTSNPNLYWYRQAAGRGLQLLFYSVGIGQISSEVPQNLSASRPQDRQFILSSKKLLLSDSGFYLCAWSRPNSYGYTFGSGTRLTVV.